This is a list of T cell receptor beta chains from one sample in a study of regulatory T cells in long-lasting Graves disease. A single record per CDR3 protein comes from TCRdb applying MiXCR to the multiplex PCR reads. The sample includes about 560,000 distinct CDR3 sequences, around 15% seen only once; the top ten take around 12%. The same specimen was also included in a second study, on T cells in Graves' hyperthyroidism and ophthalmopathy.

Sequenced material: peripheral blood mononuclear cells (PBMCs), taken at new diagnosis, from a patient treated with antithyroid drugs. These TCRs come from a man aged 18 to 35 with Graves disease. Both conserved end residues are part of each CDR3. D genes are given only for firm matches. The listing skips clone size in some rows; elsewhere it reads once, few, many or a size class.

cdr3_aa cdr3_nt clone_size d_call j_call v_call
CASSVVRGGTDTQYF TGTGCCAGCAGTGTGGTCCGGGGCGGCACAGATACGCAGTATTTT NA NA TRBJ2-3 TRBV2
CSASRTGEGNTIYF TGCAGTGCTAGTCGGACAGGGGAAGGAAACACCATATATTTT few TRBD1 TRBJ1-3 TRBV20-1
CATSYDRGNQPQHF TGTGCCACCAGCTACGACAGGGGCAATCAGCCCCAGCATTTT few TRBD1 TRBJ1-5 TRBV15
CASSLPGLDIPSRGTDTQYF TGCGCCAGCAGCTTGCCGGGACTAGACATTCCTTCGCGGGGCACAGATACGCAGTATTTT many TRBD2 TRBJ2-3 TRBV5-1
CASSLGQGAGGELFF TGTGCCAGCAGCCTAGGACAGGGGGCTGGCGGGGAGCTGTTTTTT NA TRBD1 TRBJ2-2 TRBV11-2
CASSRQAGEVGQPQHF TGTGCCAGCAGTCGCCAGGCCGGCGAGGTCGGTCAGCCCCAGCATTTT many NA TRBJ1-5 TRBV27
CASSSRFGTATSYEQYF TGTGCCAGCAGTTCAAGATTCGGGACAGCTACTTCCTACGAGCAGTACTTC few TRBD1 TRBJ2-7 TRBV27
CASSLTLGDTQYF TGTGCCAGCAGCTTAACGCTGGGGGATACGCAGTATTTT NA NA TRBJ2-3 TRBV7-3
CASSWGGGLAEQFF TGTGCCAGCAGCTGGGGGGGAGGGCTGGCCGAGCAGTTCTTC NA TRBD2 TRBJ2-1 TRBV7-3
CASSFGQSNNEQFF TGTGCCAGCAGCTTCGGCCAGAGCAACAATGAGCAGTTCTTC many NA TRBJ2-1 TRBV7-6
CASRPPGMNTEAFF TGTGCCAGCAGGCCCCCGGGCATGAACACTGAAGCTTTCTTT few NA TRBJ1-1 TRBV9
CASSTDRLDLAKNIQYF TGTGCCAGCAGTACCGATAGACTGGATCTAGCCAAAAACATTCAGTACTTC few NA TRBJ2-4 TRBV28
CASSPYSLPSVYEQYF TGCGCCAGCAGTCCGTACAGTCTGCCCAGCGTCTACGAGCAGTACTTC many NA TRBJ2-7 TRBV5-1
CSVVRVAIGTEAFF TGCAGCGTTGTAAGGGTAGCAATAGGCACTGAAGCTTTCTTT NA NA TRBJ1-1 TRBV29-1
CASNSLGGGLTYNEQFF TGTGCCAGCAATAGCCTCGGAGGGGGATTAACTTACAATGAGCAGTTCTTC NA NA TRBJ2-1 TRBV12-3/TRBV12-4
CASSVSRGSSYEQYF TGTGCCAGCAGTGTTTCCCGGGGGAGCTCCTACGAGCAGTACTTC many NA TRBJ2-7 TRBV2
CASSPTGTIYEQYF TGTGCCAGCAGCCCCACCGGTACTATCTACGAGCAGTACTTC many NA TRBJ2-7 TRBV28
CASSLVFTSEAFF TGTGCCAGCAGCTTAGTCTTTACGTCTGAAGCTTTCTTT many NA TRBJ1-1 TRBV11-3
CASSFKTSGRVGSGELFF TGTGCCAGCAGTTTCAAGACTAGCGGGAGGGTCGGCTCCGGGGAGCTGTTTTTT NA TRBD2 TRBJ2-2 TRBV6-2/TRBV6-3
CASSPIRRDRRNSPLHF TGTGCCAGCAGTCCCATCAGGCGGGACAGGAGGAATTCACCCCTCCACTTT few TRBD1 TRBJ1-6 TRBV27
CASRSNRGFGANTGELFF TGTGCCAGCAGATCGAACAGGGGATTTGGTGCGAACACCGGGGAGCTGTTTTTT many TRBD1 TRBJ2-2 TRBV28
CASSLGDRDSDEAFF TGTGCCAGCAGCTTAGGGGACCGGGACAGTGATGAAGCTTTCTTT many TRBD1 TRBJ1-1 TRBV7-9
CASGRGRAVYNEQFF TGTGCCAGTGGGCGCGGGAGGGCCGTCTACAATGAGCAGTTCTTC few TRBD2 TRBJ2-1 TRBV19
CASSLDRIGNTIYF TGTGCCAGCAGCTTAGATCGAATCGGAAACACCATATATTTT NA NA TRBJ1-3 TRBV11-2
CASSSPGLAQETQYF TGTGCCAGCTCATCACCGGGACTAGCGCAAGAGACCCAGTACTTC few TRBD2 TRBJ2-5 TRBV18
CSPKGLAGEEQFF TGCAGTCCAAAAGGACTAGCGGGAGAGGAGCAGTTCTTC NA TRBD2 TRBJ2-1 TRBV20-1
CASSPVGGGEQYF TGTGCCAGCTCACCGGTTGGTGGGGGCGAGCAGTACTTC NA NA TRBJ2-7 TRBV18
CASSPQPINEQFF TGTGCCAGCAGCCCTCAGCCAATCAATGAGCAGTTCTTC many NA TRBJ2-1 TRBV11-2
CASGPSPYEQYF TGTGCTAGTGGTCCCTCCCCGTACGAGCAGTACTTC few NA TRBJ2-7 TRBV12-5
CTSSASSAYNEQFF TGTACCAGCAGTGCCTCTAGCGCCTACAATGAGCAGTTCTTC many NA TRBJ2-1 TRBV2
CASSPPSSGSSYNEQFF TGTGCCAGCAGTCCTCCCTCTAGCGGGAGCTCCTACAATGAGCAGTTCTTC many TRBD2 TRBJ2-1 TRBV6-1
CSAEGGLGESYEQYF TGCAGTGCTGAGGGGGGCCTGGGGGAGTCCTACGAGCAGTACTTC many NA TRBJ2-7 TRBV20-1
CTTSRVGDPYYGYTF TGTACCACCAGCAGAGTGGGGGATCCCTACTATGGCTACACCTTC NA NA TRBJ1-2 TRBV15
CASSPLPGLGNNEQFF TGTGCCAGCAGCCCCCTGCCGGGACTAGGGAACAATGAGCAGTTCTTC few TRBD2 TRBJ2-1 TRBV7-9